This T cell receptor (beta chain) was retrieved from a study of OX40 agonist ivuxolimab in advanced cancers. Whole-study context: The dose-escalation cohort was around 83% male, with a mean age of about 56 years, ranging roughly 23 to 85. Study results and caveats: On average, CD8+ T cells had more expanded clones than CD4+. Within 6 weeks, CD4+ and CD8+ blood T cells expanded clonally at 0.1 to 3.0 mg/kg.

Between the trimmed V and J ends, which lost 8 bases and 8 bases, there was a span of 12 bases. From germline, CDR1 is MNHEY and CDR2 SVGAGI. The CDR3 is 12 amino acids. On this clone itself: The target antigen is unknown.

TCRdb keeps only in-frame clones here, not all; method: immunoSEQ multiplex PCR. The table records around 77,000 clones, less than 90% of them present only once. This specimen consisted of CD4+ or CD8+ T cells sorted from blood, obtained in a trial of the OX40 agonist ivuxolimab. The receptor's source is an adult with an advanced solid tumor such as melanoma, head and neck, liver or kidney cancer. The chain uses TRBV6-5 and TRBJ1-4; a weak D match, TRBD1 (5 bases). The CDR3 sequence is CASSGGEEKLFF. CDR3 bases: TGTGCCAGCTCGGGAGGGGAGGAAAAACTGTTTTTT.